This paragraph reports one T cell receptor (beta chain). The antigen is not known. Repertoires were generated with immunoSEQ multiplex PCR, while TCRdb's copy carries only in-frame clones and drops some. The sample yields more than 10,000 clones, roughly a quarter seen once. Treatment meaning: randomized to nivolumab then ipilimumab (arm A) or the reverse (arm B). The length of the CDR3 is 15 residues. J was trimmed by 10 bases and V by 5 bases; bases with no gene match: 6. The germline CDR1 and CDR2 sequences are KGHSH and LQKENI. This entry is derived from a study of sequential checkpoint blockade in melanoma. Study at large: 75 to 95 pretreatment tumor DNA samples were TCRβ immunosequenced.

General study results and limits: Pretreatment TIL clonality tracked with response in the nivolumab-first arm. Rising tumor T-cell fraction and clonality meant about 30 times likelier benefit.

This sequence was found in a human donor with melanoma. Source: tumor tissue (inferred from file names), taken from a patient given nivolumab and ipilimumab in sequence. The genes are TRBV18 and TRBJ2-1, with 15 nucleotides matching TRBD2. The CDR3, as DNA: TGTGCCAGCTCAGAAGGACTAGCGGGAGGGGGAGAGCAGTTCTTC. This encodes CASSEGLAGGGEQFF.